This T cell receptor (beta chain) came from a study of shared T cell receptors in the human thymus. Repertoires were generated with immunoSEQ multiplex PCR, while TCRdb's copy carries only in-frame clones and drops some. The data show just under 550,000 clones, 78% seen once. The V gene end was trimmed by 3 bases and the J gene end by 7 bases; junction bases not matched to a gene: 5. CDR1 SGHDT and CDR2 YYEEEE come from the germline V gene. This CDR3 has 14 amino acids. The sample was also reused in another study, on human thymus T cells. That source adds: Healthy Finnish infants undergoing corrective surgery for congenital heart defects provided the donor material. Thymus was obtained from resections taken during corrective heart surgery. Within thymic and blood repertoires, V and J gene usage appeared to be biased.

This sequence was found in a boy under three years old with a congenital heart defect. V gene TRBV5-6 combines with J gene TRBJ1-2; 11 bases agree with TRBD1. The sequencing input was thymocytes. The CDR3 DNA follows: TGTGCCAGCAGCTCCGGACAGGGGGCGTTTGGCTACACCTTC. Translated, it gives CASSSGQGAFGYTF. Combining the CDR3 with reference TRBV5-6 and TRBJ1-2 gives the whole variable domain DAGVTQSPTHLIKTRGQQVTLRCSPKSGHDTVSWYQQALGQGPQFIFQYYEEEERQRGNFPDRFSGHQFPNYSSELNVNALLLGDSALYLCASSSGQGAFGYTFGSGTRLTVV.